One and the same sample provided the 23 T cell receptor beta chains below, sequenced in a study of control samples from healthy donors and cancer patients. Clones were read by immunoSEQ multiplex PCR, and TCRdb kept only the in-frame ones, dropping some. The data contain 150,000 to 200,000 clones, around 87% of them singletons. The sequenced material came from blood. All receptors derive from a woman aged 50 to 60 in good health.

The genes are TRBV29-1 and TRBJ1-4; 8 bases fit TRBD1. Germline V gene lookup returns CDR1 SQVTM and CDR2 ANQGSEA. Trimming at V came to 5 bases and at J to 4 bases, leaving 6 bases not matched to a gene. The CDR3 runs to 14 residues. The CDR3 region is CSVRGTGSNEKLFF. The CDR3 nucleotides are TGCAGCGTTAGAGGGACAGGTAGTAATGAAAAACTGTTTTTT. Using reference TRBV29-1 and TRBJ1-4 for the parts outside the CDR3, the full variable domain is SAVISQKPSRDICQRGTSLTIQCQVDSQVTMMFWYRQQPGQSLTLIATANQGSEATYESGFVIDKFPISRPNLTFSTLTVSNMSPEDSSIYLCSVRGTGSNEKLFFGSGTQLSVL.

CDR3 sequence reads: CASSLGENGYTF. CDR3 DNA sequence: TGTGCCAGCAGCTTAGGGGAGAATGGCTACACCTTC. The chain is built from TRBV11-2 and TRBJ1-2; D is unresolved. This CDR3 contains 12 residues. Germline CDR1 reads SGHAT; CDR2 reads FQNNGV. Trimming took 1 base from V and 6 from J, leaving 6 bases between them. Together with reference TRBV11-2 and TRBJ1-2, the CDR3 gives the full variable domain: EAGVAQSPRYKIIEKRQSVAFWCNPISGHATLYWYQQILGQGPKLLIQFQNNGVVDDSQLPKDRFSAERLKGVDSTLKIQPAKLEDSAVYLCASSLGENGYTFGSGTRLTVV.

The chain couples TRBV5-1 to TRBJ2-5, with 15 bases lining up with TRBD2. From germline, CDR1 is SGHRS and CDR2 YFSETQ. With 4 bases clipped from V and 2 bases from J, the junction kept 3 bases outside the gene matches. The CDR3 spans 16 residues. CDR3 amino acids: CASSRTSGGAQETQYF. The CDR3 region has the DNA TGCGCCAGCAGCCGGACTAGCGGGGGGGCACAAGAGACCCAGTACTTC.

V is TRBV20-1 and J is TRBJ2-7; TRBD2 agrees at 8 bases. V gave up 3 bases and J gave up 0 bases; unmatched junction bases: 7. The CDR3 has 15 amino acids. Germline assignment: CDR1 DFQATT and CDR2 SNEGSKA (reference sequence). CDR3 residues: CSASGAGGSSYEQYF. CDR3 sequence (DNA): TGCAGTGCTAGTGGGGCGGGAGGTAGCTCCTACGAGCAGTACTTC.

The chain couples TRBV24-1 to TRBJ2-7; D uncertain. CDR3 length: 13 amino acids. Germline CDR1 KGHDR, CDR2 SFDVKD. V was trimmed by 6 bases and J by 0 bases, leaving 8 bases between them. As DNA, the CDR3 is TGTGCCACCAGTCCGGCTCTCTCCTACGAGCAGTACTTC. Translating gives CATSPALSYEQYF.

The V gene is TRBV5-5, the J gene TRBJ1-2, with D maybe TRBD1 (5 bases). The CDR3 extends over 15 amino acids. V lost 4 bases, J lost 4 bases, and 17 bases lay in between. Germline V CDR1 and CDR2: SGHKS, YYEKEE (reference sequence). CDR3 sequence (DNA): TGTGCCAGCAGCCTCACCGCAGGGCACCTCTATGGCTACACCTTC. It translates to CASSLTAGHLYGYTF.

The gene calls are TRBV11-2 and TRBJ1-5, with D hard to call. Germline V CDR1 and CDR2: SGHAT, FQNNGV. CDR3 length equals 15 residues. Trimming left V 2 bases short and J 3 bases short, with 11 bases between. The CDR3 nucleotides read TGTGCCAGCAGCTTACTGGACGTGGACAATCAGCCCCAGCATTTT. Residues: CASSLLDVDNQPQHF.

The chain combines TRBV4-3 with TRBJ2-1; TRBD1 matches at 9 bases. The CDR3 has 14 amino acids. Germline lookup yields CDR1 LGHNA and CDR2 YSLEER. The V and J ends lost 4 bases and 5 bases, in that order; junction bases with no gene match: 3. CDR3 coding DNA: TGCGCCAGCAGCCGCAGGACAGGGGACAATGAGCAGTTCTTC. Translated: CASSRRTGDNEQFF.

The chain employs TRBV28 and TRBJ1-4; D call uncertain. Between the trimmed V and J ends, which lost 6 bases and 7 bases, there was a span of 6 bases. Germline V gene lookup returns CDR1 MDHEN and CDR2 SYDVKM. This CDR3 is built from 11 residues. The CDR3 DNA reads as TGTGCCAGCAGGGTGGGTGAAAAACTGTTTTTT. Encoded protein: CASRVGEKLFF.

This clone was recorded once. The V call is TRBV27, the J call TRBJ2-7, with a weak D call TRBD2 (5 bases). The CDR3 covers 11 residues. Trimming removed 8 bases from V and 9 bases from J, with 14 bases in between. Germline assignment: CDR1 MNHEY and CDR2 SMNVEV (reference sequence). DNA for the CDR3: TGTGCCAGCCGTCGAAATAGCGTGCAGTACTTC. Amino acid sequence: CASRRNSVQYF.

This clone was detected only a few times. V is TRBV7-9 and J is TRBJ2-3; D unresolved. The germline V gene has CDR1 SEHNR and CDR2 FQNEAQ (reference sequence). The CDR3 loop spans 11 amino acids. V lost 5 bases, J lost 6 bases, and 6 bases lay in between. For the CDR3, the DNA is TGTGCCAGCAGCCCGCTCGATACGCAGTATTTT. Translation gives CASSPLDTQYF.

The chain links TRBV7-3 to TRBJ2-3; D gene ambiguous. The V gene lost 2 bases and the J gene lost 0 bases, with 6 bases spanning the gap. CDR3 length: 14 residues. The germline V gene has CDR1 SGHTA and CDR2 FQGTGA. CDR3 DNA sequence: TGTGCCAGCAGCTTAGTCGGAAGCACAGATACGCAGTATTTT. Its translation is CASSLVGSTDTQYF.

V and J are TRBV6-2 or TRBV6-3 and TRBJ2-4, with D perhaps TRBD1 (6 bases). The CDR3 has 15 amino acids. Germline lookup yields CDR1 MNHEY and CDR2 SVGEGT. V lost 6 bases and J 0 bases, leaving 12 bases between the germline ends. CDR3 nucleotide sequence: TGTGCCAGCAGCAGGGGCGGTGTAGCCAAAAACATTCAGTACTTC. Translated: CASSRGGVAKNIQYF.

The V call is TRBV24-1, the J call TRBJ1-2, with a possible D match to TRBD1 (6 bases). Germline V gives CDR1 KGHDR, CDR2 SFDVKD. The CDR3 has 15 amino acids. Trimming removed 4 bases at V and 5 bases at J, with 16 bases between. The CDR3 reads CATSDPKGGLYGYTF. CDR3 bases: TGTGCCACCAGTGACCCCAAAGGGGGGCTGTATGGCTACACCTTC.

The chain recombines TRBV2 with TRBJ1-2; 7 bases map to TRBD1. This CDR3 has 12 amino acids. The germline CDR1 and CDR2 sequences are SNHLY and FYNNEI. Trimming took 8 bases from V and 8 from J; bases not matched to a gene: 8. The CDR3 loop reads CASYQDRRGYTF. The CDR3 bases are TGTGCCAGCTATCAGGACAGGCGGGGCTACACCTTC.

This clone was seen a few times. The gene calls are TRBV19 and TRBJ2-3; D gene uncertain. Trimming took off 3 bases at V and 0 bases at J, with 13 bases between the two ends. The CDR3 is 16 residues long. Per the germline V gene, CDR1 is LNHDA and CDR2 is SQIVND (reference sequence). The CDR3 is CASSMKRLLSTDTQYF. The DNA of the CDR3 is TGTGCCAGTAGTATGAAGAGGCTCCTTAGCACAGATACGCAGTATTTT.

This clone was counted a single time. This chain's CDR3 is CASNSGANVLTF. The CDR3 DNA reads TGTGCCAGCAACTCTGGGGCCAACGTCCTGACTTTC. This rearrangement joins TRBV14 to TRBJ2-6, with D unclear. V was cut by 7 bases and J by 0 bases, with 1 base left in between. Germline V gene sequence: CDR1 SGHDN, CDR2 FVKESK. The CDR3 extends over 12 amino acids.

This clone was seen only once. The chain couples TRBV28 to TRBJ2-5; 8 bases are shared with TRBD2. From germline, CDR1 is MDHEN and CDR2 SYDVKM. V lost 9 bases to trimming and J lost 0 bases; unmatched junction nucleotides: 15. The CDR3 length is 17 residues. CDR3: CASSPPLLAEYQETQYF. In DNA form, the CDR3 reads TGTGCCAGTTCCCCGCCTTTACTAGCGGAGTACCAAGAGACCCAGTACTTC.

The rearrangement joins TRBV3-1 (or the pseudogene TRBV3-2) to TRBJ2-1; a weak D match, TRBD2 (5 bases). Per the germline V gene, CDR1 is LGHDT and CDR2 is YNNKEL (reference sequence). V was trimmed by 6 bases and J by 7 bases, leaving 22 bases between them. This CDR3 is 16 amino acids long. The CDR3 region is CASSLAGEMARNEQFF. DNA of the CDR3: TGTGCCAGCAGTCTCGCCGGGGAAATGGCAAGGAATGAGCAGTTCTTC.

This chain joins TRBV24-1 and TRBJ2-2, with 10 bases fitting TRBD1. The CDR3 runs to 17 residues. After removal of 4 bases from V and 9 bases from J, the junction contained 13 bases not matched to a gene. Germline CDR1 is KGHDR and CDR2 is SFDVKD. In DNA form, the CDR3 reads TGTGCCACCAGTGACCCCAGGGTGGACAGGGGGTCCCGGGAGCTGTTTTTT. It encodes CATSDPRVDRGSRELFF.

The CDR3 here is CASRTTGDNEKLFF. CDR3 nucleotide sequence: TGTGCCAGCAGGACGACAGGGGATAATGAAAAACTGTTTTTT. This chain joins TRBV3-1 (or the pseudogene TRBV3-2) and TRBJ1-4, with 8 bases identical to TRBD1. CDR1 and CDR2 (germline): LGHDT, YNNKEL (reference sequence). This CDR3 comprises 14 residues. V lost 6 bases, J lost 4 bases, and 4 bases stayed unmatched.

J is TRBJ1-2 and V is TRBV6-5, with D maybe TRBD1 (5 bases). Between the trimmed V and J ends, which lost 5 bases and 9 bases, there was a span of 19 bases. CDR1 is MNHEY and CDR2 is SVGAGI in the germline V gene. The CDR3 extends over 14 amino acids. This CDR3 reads CASSRGRRPKSYTF. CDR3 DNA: TGTGCCAGCAGTCGGGGCCGCCGGCCCAAGAGCTACACCTTC.

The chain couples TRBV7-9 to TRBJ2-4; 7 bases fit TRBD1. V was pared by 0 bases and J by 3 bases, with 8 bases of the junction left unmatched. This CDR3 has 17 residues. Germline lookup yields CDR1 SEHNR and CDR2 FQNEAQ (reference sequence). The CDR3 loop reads CASSLATNRGHKNIQYF. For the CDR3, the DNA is TGTGCCAGCAGCTTAGCGACTAACAGGGGCCACAAAAACATTCAGTACTTC.